One sample yielded the 19 T cell receptor beta chains listed below, sequenced in a study of cytomegalovirus exposure and HLA in healthy donors. Amplification used 60 Vbeta primers and 13 Jbeta primers. Profiled with immunoSEQ multiplex PCR; TCRdb holds only in-frame clones, not every one. The sample lists under 200,000 clones; roughly 80% were seen once. Sequencing was performed on PBMCs. The receptors stem from a girl under 18 in good health and CMV-seropositive.

The rearrangement uses TRBV28 and TRBJ2-3; 12 bases agree with TRBD2. This CDR3 contains 15 residues. The germline V gene encodes CDR1 MDHEN and CDR2 SYDVKM. Germline trimming cut 6 bases from V and 5 bases from J; bases unmatched to any gene: 6. Written as DNA, the CDR3 is TGTGCCAGCAGCCCGACTAGCGGGAGTCTAGATACGCAGTATTTT. This encodes CASSPTSGSLDTQYF.

The chain uses TRBV11-3 and TRBJ2-2; 10 nucleotides line up with TRBD1. Germline CDR1 is SGHNT and CDR2 is YENEEA. The CDR3 has 16 residues. Trimming removed 5 bases from V and 1 base from J; junction bases left unmatched: 4. The CDR3: CASSQGQGKNTGELFF. The CDR3 region has the DNA TGTGCCAGCAGCCAGGGACAGGGGAAGAACACCGGGGAGCTGTTTTTT. The full variable domain, its missing parts supplied by reference TRBV11-3 and TRBJ2-2, is EAGVVQSPRYKIIEKKQPVAFWCNPISGHNTLYWYLQNLGQGPELLIRYENEEAVDDSQLPKDRFSAERLKGVDSTLKIQPAELGDSAVYLCASSQGQGKNTGELFFGEGSRLTVL.

The V gene is TRBV4-1, the J gene TRBJ2-2; perhaps TRBD2 as D (7 bases). Germline lookup yields CDR1 MGHRA and CDR2 YSYEKL. The CDR3 is 21 residues long. V shed 1 base and J shed 2 bases, with 26 bases lying between them. The CDR3 bases are TGCGCCAGCAGCCAAGGAGTTTGGGGGGGCCGCAACCTAAGAAACACCGGGGAGCTGTTTTTT. This codes for CASSQGVWGGRNLRNTGELFF.

Only one count was recorded for this clone. The chain is built from TRBV2 and TRBJ1-2; tentatively, D is TRBD1 (5 bases). Germline CDR1 SNHLY, CDR2 FYNNEI. V was pared by 3 bases and J by 7 bases, with 6 bases between. This CDR3 spans 11 amino acids. The CDR3 DNA is TGTGCCAGCAGTGACAGGGTTGGCTACACCTTC. Encoded protein: CASSDRVGYTF.

This clone was seen more than once but under ten times. CDR3 amino acids: CASSQDIGHSRADTQYF. The CDR3 DNA follows: TGCGCCAGCAGCCAAGATATCGGACATTCAAGGGCAGATACGCAGTATTTT. The chain carries TRBV4-3 and TRBJ2-3; perhaps TRBD1 as D (5 bases). The CDR3 covers 17 residues. Germline V gene sequence: CDR1 LGHNA, CDR2 YSLEER. Trimming pared 0 bases from V and 4 bases from J, leaving 17 bases between.

The DNA for the CDR3 is TGTGCCAGCAGCGAGGGACAGAGTATCTACGAGCAGTACTTC. This translates into CASSEGQSIYEQYF. The V call is TRBV9, the J call TRBJ2-7; 7 positions agree with TRBD1. With V trimmed by 3 bases and J by 3 bases, 6 bases remained unmatched. Per the germline V gene, CDR1 is SGDLS and CDR2 is YYNGEE. The CDR3 loop spans 14 amino acids.

This rearrangement joins TRBV9 to TRBJ2-5, with TRBD2 matching 10 bases. The trim removed 0 bases at V and 3 bases at J, leaving 2 bases unmatched. This CDR3 is built from 15 residues. CDR1 SGDLS and CDR2 YYNGEE come from the germline V gene. In DNA form, the CDR3 reads TGTGCCAGCAGCGTAGGGGGACTAGCGAAAGAGACCCAGTACTTC. This translates into CASSVGGLAKETQYF. The complete variable domain, with remaining parts taken from reference TRBV9 and TRBJ2-5, reads DSGVTQTPKHLITATGQRVTLRCSPRSGDLSVYWYQQSLDQGLQFLIQYYNGEERAKGNILERFSAQQFPDLHSELNLSSLELGDSALYFCASSVGGLAKETQYFGPGTRLLVL.

V and J are TRBV7-2 and TRBJ2-7, with D possibly TRBD1 on 6 matching bases. The CDR3 sequence is 14 residues long. V dropped 3 bases and J dropped 1 base, with 10 bases sitting between them. Germline CDR1 SGHTA, CDR2 FQGNSA. The CDR3 is CASSFRTASYEQYF. The CDR3 coding sequence is TGTGCCAGCAGCTTTCGGACAGCATCCTACGAGCAGTACTTC.

This chain links TRBV6-5 with TRBJ2-2; TRBD1 matches at 7 bases. From germline, CDR1 is MNHEY and CDR2 SVGAGI. The CDR3 is 15 residues long. Unmatched junction bases numbered 2, after V lost 4 bases and J lost 0 bases. CDR3 nucleotide sequence: TGTGCCAGCAGTTCCGGGACAGCGAACACCGGGGAGCTGTTTTTT. It yields the protein CASSSGTANTGELFF.

The chain recombines TRBV5-4 with TRBJ2-5; 8 nucleotides line up with TRBD1. This CDR3 comprises 15 residues. Germline V gene lookup returns CDR1 SGHNT and CDR2 YYREEE (reference sequence). V lost 7 bases, J lost 2 bases, and 10 bases stayed unmatched. The CDR3 loop reads CASFVSDRAQETQYF. The CDR3 region has the DNA TGTGCCAGCTTTGTCTCGGACAGGGCGCAAGAGACCCAGTACTTC.

The chain employs TRBV10-3 and TRBJ2-2; TRBD2 matches at 7 bases. Unmatched junction bases numbered 5, after V lost 6 bases and J lost 1 base. Germline-derived CDR1 and CDR2 are ENHRY and SYGVKD. The CDR3 spans 15 residues. The CDR3: CAIRTGTKNTGELFF. The CDR3 DNA reads TGTGCCATCAGGACCGGGACTAAGAACACCGGGGAGCTGTTTTTT.

The chain uses TRBV2 and TRBJ1-5, with 8 positions matching TRBD1. Unmatched junction bases numbered 7, after V lost 6 bases and J lost 6 bases. Germline CDR1 is SNHLY and CDR2 is FYNNEI. This CDR3 is 14 amino acids long. CDR3 protein: CASSLQGEAQPQHF. CDR3 bases: TGTGCCAGCAGCCTACAGGGGGAGGCTCAGCCCCAGCATTTT.

V gene TRBV28 combines with J gene TRBJ2-2, with D possibly TRBD1 on 6 matching bases. The CDR3 is made up of 14 amino acids. V was clipped by 2 bases and J by 6 bases, with 10 bases between them. The germline gives CDR1 MDHEN, CDR2 SYDVKM. CDR3 region: CASSLTQGSGELFF. In nucleotides, the CDR3 is TGTGCCAGCAGTTTAACACAGGGATCCGGGGAGCTGTTTTTT.

V usage is TRBV28 and J usage is TRBJ2-7; TRBD1 aligns across 7 bases. The CDR3 is 15 amino acids. V shed 5 bases, J shed 1 base, and the junction held 8 bases outside the gene matches. CDR1 and CDR2 from the germline V gene are MDHEN and SYDVKM. Here the CDR3 DNA reads TGTGCCAGCAGTGACACTGGGACAGCATCCTACGAGCAGTACTTC. This translates into CASSDTGTASYEQYF. The complete variable domain, with remaining parts taken from reference TRBV28 and TRBJ2-7, reads DVKVTQSSRYLVKRTGEKVFLECVQDMDHENMFWYRQDPGLGLRLIYFSYDVKMKEKGDIPEGYSVSREKKERFSLILESASTNQTSMYLCASSDTGTASYEQYFGPGTRLTVT.

J is TRBJ2-2 and V is TRBV10-1; TRBD1 matches 9 bases. V shed 4 bases, J shed 5 bases, and the junction held 5 bases outside the gene matches. Germline V gene data show CDR1 as WNHNN and CDR2 as SYGVQD (reference sequence). This CDR3 region has 15 residues. CDR3 DNA sequence: TGCGCCAGCAGTGGGGGACAGGGCGGTACCGGGGAGCTGTTTTTT. It encodes CASSGGQGGTGELFF.

This chain joins TRBV7-3 and TRBJ2-6; D perhaps matches TRBD2 (6 bases). The CDR3 contains 18 residues. The V gene lost 7 bases and the J gene lost 0 bases, with 19 bases spanning the gap. Germline loops: CDR1 SGHTA, CDR2 FQGTGA. The CDR3 sequence: CASTSDVEGSSGANVLTF. The DNA for the CDR3 is TGTGCCAGCACCTCAGATGTGGAGGGGAGCTCTGGGGCCAACGTCCTGACTTTC. Variable domain in full (rest from reference TRBV7-3 and TRBJ2-6): GAGVSQTPSNKVTEKGKYVELRCDPISGHTALYWYRQSLGQGPEFLIYFQGTGAADDSGLPNDRFFAVRPEGSVSTLKIQRTERGDSAVYLCASTSDVEGSSGANVLTFGAGSRLTVL.

This sequence joins TRBV9 and TRBJ2-3; TRBD2 aligns across 9 bases. Germline values: CDR1 SGDLS, CDR2 YYNGEE. The CDR3 sequence is 14 residues long. J was trimmed by 6 bases and V by 4 bases; bases with no gene match: 6. The CDR3 nucleotides read TGTGCCAGCAGCCCGGGACTAGCAGAGGATACGCAGTATTTT. It translates to CASSPGLAEDTQYF.

The chain recombines TRBV4-1 with TRBJ2-1; tentatively, D is TRBD1 (6 bases). Germline V lookup: CDR1 MGHRA, CDR2 YSYEKL. This CDR3 has 15 residues. Trimming left V 1 base short and J 9 bases short, with 16 bases between. The CDR3 protein is CASSQVPGAKGEQFF. The CDR3 DNA reads TGCGCCAGCAGCCAAGTCCCAGGGGCAAAGGGTGAGCAGTTCTTC.

The gene calls are TRBV15 and TRBJ1-3; tentative D call: TRBD1 (5 bases). This CDR3 is 16 amino acids long. Between the trimmed V and J ends, which lost 3 bases and 0 bases, there was a span of 12 bases. Germline loops: CDR1 LNHNV, CDR2 YYDKDF (reference sequence). The CDR3 is CATSRSDSVSGNTIYF. DNA for the CDR3: TGTGCCACCAGCAGGTCAGACAGCGTCTCTGGAAACACCATATATTTT.